This TCR beta chain stems from a study of blood T cell repertoires in COVID-19. As for the study in general: Samples representing acute and convalescent COVID-19 were sourced from the United States, Italy and Spain. T cells, B-cell-depleted T cells, or PBMCs provided the cDNA or gDNA that served as material.

Seattle patients were enrolled during active infection and followed longitudinally. Authors' analysis steps: Nucleated cell counts were estimated from reference gene primer amplification. Sequenced by immunoSEQ multiplex PCR; TCRdb stores in-frame clones only, minus some. Clone size and V and J calls were adopted from that table, with D and trimming inferred from the DNA. The table shows 150,000 to 200,000 clones, with approximately 81% occurring only once. The CDR3 contains 12 residues. The V gene end was trimmed by 4 bases and the J gene end by 11 bases; junction bases not matched to a gene: 6. From germline, CDR1 is GTSNPN and CDR2 SVGIG (reference sequence).

This sequence was found in an older woman with COVID-19, enrolled during active disease. Sample: peripheral blood. V usage is TRBV30 and J usage is TRBJ1-3; 9 nucleotides match TRBD1. Written as DNA, the CDR3 is TGTGCCTGGAACCCATGGACAGGGGCCATATATTTT. Translated, it gives CAWNPWTGAIYF.